What follows describes a single T cell receptor beta chain. The source of the sample is a study of blood T cell repertoires in COVID-19. Study overall: Sample material is recorded as cDNA or gDNA derived from T cells, B-cell-depleted T cells, or PBMCs.

Repertoires were generated with immunoSEQ multiplex PCR, while TCRdb's copy carries only in-frame clones and drops some. The data contain about 130,000 clones, 60% to 80% of them singletons. V lost 8 bases to trimming and J lost 5 bases, with 27 bases between them. This CDR3 is built from 17 residues. Germline CDR1 SNHLY, CDR2 FYNNEI. This chain uses TRBV2 with TRBJ1-1, with a tentative D call TRBD1 (6 bases). The sample consisted of peripheral blood. The receptor was derived from an elderly man with COVID-19, enrolled during active disease. The CDR3 DNA follows: TGTGCCAGCTTAGACCCTTTCGCGGGGGGGCCGGGTACTGAAGCTTTCTTT. Its translation is CASLDPFAGGPGTEAFF.